This T cell receptor beta chain was documented in a study of CXCR3-negative and CXCR3-positive naive CD8 T cells. Regarding the study as a whole: From TRB CDR3 properties, TCR strength was inferred; surface CD5 did not differ between naive subsets. Higher TRB CDR3 hydrophobicity marked CXCR3-positive naive cells relative to CXCR3-negative naive cells. Both naive subsets, CXCR3-negative and CXCR3-positive, displayed similar TRBV-TRBJ usage, unlike memory cells. Diversity in memory CD8+ cells fell much lower than the comparably high levels seen in both naive subsets.

According to its frequency, this clonotype is medium-sized. What it recognizes is unknown. Preparation of TRB cDNA libraries relied on 5' RACE carrying UMI labels. TCRdb re-called the 5' RACE reads; every CDR3 protein appears as one record, without DNA. The sample's table shows about 6,400 distinct CDR3 sequences. Those CD8+ T cells considered naive were CD45RO-CCR7+CD27+CD95-. This CDR3 has 15 residues. Germline CDR1 reads SEHNR; CDR2 reads FQNEAQ (reference sequence). This chain links TRBV7-9 with TRBJ1-6; the D call of TRBD1 rests on TCRdb alone, since no DNA is present to check it. This receptor was identified in a human donor in good health. Some clones in this sample may be carry-over from other donors' samples. Input material: naive CXCR3+ CD8+ T cells from blood. Subset denoted: CD45RO-CCR7+CD27+CD95- naive CD8+ T cells expressing CXCR3 (TNR3+). CDR3 in amino acids: CASSFPQGLNSPLHF.